Listed below are T cell receptor beta chains from one sample, sequenced in a study of T cell changes during pregnancy in multiple sclerosis. TCRdb's table, derived via immunoSEQ multiplex PCR, lists solely in-frame clones and lacks some. The sample consists of roughly 33,000 clones, over 80% of them appearing once. The sample consisted of CD4+ T cells from peripheral blood mononuclear cells, taken in the third trimester of pregnancy. The receptors here all came from a female donor in good health, enrolled as a control in a pregnancy study. Each CDR3 is given with its conserved first and last residue. Each record gives: J gene, clone size, D gene, V gene, CDR3 DNA, CDR3 protein. The D gene is left open where the match is weak. The size entry is marked missing in some rows and otherwise reads once, few, many or a size class.

J: TRBJ2-5
size: NA
D: TRBD2
V: TRBV7-2
DNA: TGTGCCAGCAGCGACCCTAGCGGGGGGGTTACAGAGACCCAGTACTTC
CDR3: CASSDPSGGVTETQYF

J: TRBJ2-3
size: NA
D: NA
V: TRBV23-1
DNA: TGCGCCAGCAGTCAATATAGCGGCTTACTGACAGATACGCAGTATTTT
CDR3: CASSQYSGLLTDTQYF

J: TRBJ1-1
size: few
D: NA
V: TRBV20-1
DNA: TGCAGTGCTAGAGATATCCGGGGAACTTTCTTT
CDR3: CSARDIRGTFF

J: TRBJ2-3
size: NA
D: TRBD2
V: TRBV7-2
DNA: TGTGCCAGCAGCTTGGGCGGGACTAGGAGAGATACGCAGTATTTT
CDR3: CASSLGGTRRDTQYF

J: TRBJ1-1
size: NA
D: NA
V: TRBV28
DNA: TGTGCGACGGGGTACACTGAAGCTTTCTTT
CDR3: CATGYTEAFF

J: TRBJ1-3
size: once
D: NA
V: TRBV5-5
DNA: TGTGCCAGCACTGCCCGGCCGGTGGGAGCTGGAAACACCATATATTTT
CDR3: CASTARPVGAGNTIYF

J: TRBJ2-5
size: NA
D: NA
V: TRBV4-3
DNA: TGCGCCAGCAAGGAGGACTTGAGAGACCAGTACTTC
CDR3: CASKEDLRDQYF

J: TRBJ2-2
size: NA
D: TRBD1
V: TRBV5-1
DNA: TGCGCCAGCAGCTCACAGGGGGCATACACCGGGGAGCTGTTTTTT
CDR3: CASSSQGAYTGELFF

J: TRBJ2-7
size: few
D: TRBD2
V: TRBV6-5
DNA: TGTGCCAGCAGGGGACTAGCGGGGCCCTCGGAGCAGTACTTC
CDR3: CASRGLAGPSEQYF

J: TRBJ1-2
size: NA
D: TRBD1
V: TRBV7-9
DNA: TGTGCCAGCAGTCGAGACAGGGGAGGCTACACCTTC
CDR3: CASSRDRGGYTF

J: TRBJ1-1
size: once
D: NA
V: TRBV28
DNA: TGTGCCAGCAGTACAGGGAGCAACACTGAAGCTTTCTTT
CDR3: CASSTGSNTEAFF

J: TRBJ1-2
size: NA
D: NA
V: TRBV10-3
DNA: TGTGCCATCAAGGGGGAGGGACGGCCAGTCTATAACTATGGCTACACCTTC
CDR3: CAIKGEGRPVYNYGYTF

J: TRBJ1-2
size: once
D: NA
V: TRBV4-2
DNA: TGTGCCAGCAGCCAAATAGGGGGTAACTATGGCTACACCTTC
CDR3: CASSQIGGNYGYTF

J: TRBJ2-5
size: medium-sized
D: TRBD1
V: TRBV5-1
DNA: TGCGCCAGCAGCACCTACAGGGGGCACCTTCAAGAGACCCAGTACTTC
CDR3: CASSTYRGHLQETQYF

J: TRBJ2-7
size: NA
D: TRBD2
V: TRBV7-2
DNA: TGTGCCAGCAGCCCCAGGTGGGTAGCGGGGGCCTACGAGCAGTACTTC
CDR3: CASSPRWVAGAYEQYF

J: TRBJ2-1
size: NA
D: NA
V: TRBV5-1
DNA: TGCGCCAGCAGCTTGGGTCTCGGGAGCGCCTACAATGAGCAGTTCTTC
CDR3: CASSLGLGSAYNEQFF

J: TRBJ1-2
size: NA
D: NA
V: TRBV11-2
DNA: TGTGCCAGCAGCTCACTGTATGGAGCTAACTATGGCTACACCTTC
CDR3: CASSSLYGANYGYTF

J: TRBJ2-5
size: NA
D: NA
V: TRBV10-3
DNA: TGTGCCATCAGTGGCAGGGTTTGGGAGACCCAGTACTTC
CDR3: CAISGRVWETQYF

J: TRBJ1-5
size: NA
D: TRBD1
V: TRBV6-6
DNA: TGTGCCAGCAGTTTGGGACAGCGCAATCAGCCCCAGCATTTT
CDR3: CASSLGQRNQPQHF

J: TRBJ1-5
size: NA
D: TRBD1
V: TRBV5-1
DNA: TGCGCCAGCAGCTTGGACCAGGGGGTTCAACCCCAGCATTTT
CDR3: CASSLDQGVQPQHF

J: TRBJ2-3
size: NA
D: TRBD2
V: TRBV11-2
DNA: TGTGCCAGCAGCGCAGGGACTAGCGTCACAGATACGCAGTATTTT
CDR3: CASSAGTSVTDTQYF

J: TRBJ1-2
size: NA
D: TRBD1
V: TRBV28
DNA: TGTGCCAGCAGTACCTACAGGGGCCCCTCTAGCTATGGCTACACCTTC
CDR3: CASSTYRGPSSYGYTF

J: TRBJ2-7
size: once
D: NA
V: TRBV27
DNA: TGTGCCAGCAGCCTCGGGGGAGTTGCCTACGAGCAGTACTTC
CDR3: CASSLGGVAYEQYF

J: TRBJ2-1
size: NA
D: TRBD2
V: TRBV19
DNA: TGTGCCAGTAGTATCTCAGCGGGAGTTTCCAATGAGCAGTTCTTC
CDR3: CASSISAGVSNEQFF

J: TRBJ2-1
size: NA
D: TRBD2
V: TRBV25-1
DNA: TGTGCCAGCAGTCGGTCTAGCGGGAGTTACAATGAGCAGTTCTTC
CDR3: CASSRSSGSYNEQFF

J: TRBJ1-2
size: NA
D: NA
V: TRBV7-2
DNA: TGTGCCAGCAGCCCGCAGGGCTATGGCTACACCTTC
CDR3: CASSPQGYGYTF

J: TRBJ2-7
size: NA
D: TRBD1
V: TRBV29-1
DNA: TGCAGCGCGTTCGGACAGGGGGCCCACGAGCAGTACTTC
CDR3: CSAFGQGAHEQYF

J: TRBJ1-5
size: NA
D: NA
V: TRBV18
DNA: TGTGCCAGCTCACCATGGACAGCCCCTAGCAATCAGCCCCAGCATTTT
CDR3: CASSPWTAPSNQPQHF

J: TRBJ2-7
size: NA
D: TRBD2
V: TRBV4-1
DNA: TGCGCCAGCAGCCAACGGGACTACTACGAGCAGTACTTC
CDR3: CASSQRDYYEQYF

J: TRBJ2-1
size: NA
D: NA
V: TRBV28
DNA: TGTGCCAGCGTCGGCGGGACCCACTACAATGAGCAGTTCTTC
CDR3: CASVGGTHYNEQFF

J: TRBJ2-1
size: NA
D: NA
V: TRBV6-5
DNA: TGTGCCAGCAGGAAACTACAGGACAATGAGCAGTTCTTC
CDR3: CASRKLQDNEQFF

J: TRBJ1-3
size: NA
D: NA
V: TRBV9
DNA: TGTGCCAGCAGCGCCGTTCGGGGGGGTGGGGGCTCTGGAAACACCATATATTTT
CDR3: CASSAVRGGGGSGNTIYF

J: TRBJ2-7
size: NA
D: TRBD1
V: TRBV19
DNA: TGTGCCAGTAGTATGGGGACAGGAGGAAACGACGAGCAGTACTTC
CDR3: CASSMGTGGNDEQYF

J: TRBJ2-5
size: NA
D: NA
V: TRBV2
DNA: TGTGCCAGCGGCAGCTTCCTTGCGACGGGGGAGACCCAGTACTTC
CDR3: CASGSFLATGETQYF

J: TRBJ2-2
size: once
D: NA
V: TRBV28
DNA: TGTGCCAGCAGTCCATGGACAGCGAACACCGGGGAGCTGTTTTTT
CDR3: CASSPWTANTGELFF

J: TRBJ2-3
size: NA
D: NA
V: TRBV11-2
DNA: TGTGCCAGCAGCTCCCCAGGTGGGGGGGCCAGAGATACGCAGTATTTT
CDR3: CASSSPGGGARDTQYF

J: TRBJ2-1
size: NA
D: TRBD2
V: TRBV5-1
DNA: TGCGCCAGCAGCTTGCGTGTAGCGGGAGGGTTCCATGAGCAGTTCTTC
CDR3: CASSLRVAGGFHEQFF

J: TRBJ2-5
size: NA
D: NA
V: TRBV11-2
DNA: TGTGCCAGCAGCCCAGTAGGGGGGGGCCACCAAGAGACCCAGTACTTC
CDR3: CASSPVGGGHQETQYF

J: TRBJ1-6
size: once
D: TRBD1
V: TRBV5-1
DNA: TGCGCCAGCAGCTGGATGGACAGGGGATTGGATTCACCCCTCCACTTT
CDR3: CASSWMDRGLDSPLHF

J: TRBJ1-4
size: NA
D: NA
V: TRBV27
DNA: TGTGCCAGCAGTTTCGGGATAAATAATGAAAAACTGTTTTTT
CDR3: CASSFGINNEKLFF

J: TRBJ1-5
size: NA
D: NA
V: TRBV28
DNA: TGTGCCAGCACCCTCTTGGACTTCAATCAGCCCCAGCATTTT
CDR3: CASTLLDFNQPQHF

J: TRBJ1-6
size: NA
D: NA
V: TRBV27
DNA: TGTGCCAGCAGTTTAACGGGGGGAAGGTCACCCCTCCACTTT
CDR3: CASSLTGGRSPLHF

J: TRBJ1-1
size: NA
D: TRBD1
V: TRBV7-9
DNA: TGTGCCAGCACCTCTCTCTACGCGACAGGGGGAAGTGAAGCTTTCTTT
CDR3: CASTSLYATGGSEAFF

J: TRBJ2-1
size: NA
D: TRBD1
V: TRBV5-1
DNA: TGCGCCAGCAGCGGAATCGGGACAGCTCGTAGGGCTGAGCAGTTCTTC
CDR3: CASSGIGTARRAEQFF